One and the same sample provided the 27 T cell receptor beta chains below, sequenced in a study of a mutant IDH1 vaccine in newly diagnosed glioma. Time point defined: baseline, week 1 (first vaccination visit). Treatment: pre-vaccination baseline after standard-of-care therapy. Clones were sequenced by immunoSEQ multiplex PCR, and TCRdb holds only the in-frame ones, with some missing. This repertoire shows about 92,000 clones, 80% to 90% found once; its top ten account for approximately 7.4%. The starting material was PBMCs, obtained from a glioma patient treated with radiotherapy, temozolomide or both. These receptors were taken from a woman in her forties or fifties with glioma.

A note on this clone: Mismatch with germline at one junction end may stem from a read error. This chain links TRBV4-2 with TRBJ2-3, with D possibly matching TRBD2 (7 bases). Germline V gene lookup returns CDR1 LGHNA and CDR2 YNFKEQ. The CDR3 consists of 14 residues. The chain's CDR3 is CASRQGGAADTQYF. DNA for the CDR3: TGTGCCAGCAGACAAGGGGGGGCAGCAGATACGCAGTATTTT.

This clone was observed a single time. The gene calls are TRBV27 and TRBJ2-7, with 10 bases identical to TRBD1. CDR1 is MNHEY, CDR2 SMNVEV, per germline (reference sequence). The CDR3 totals 16 residues. The V and J ends lost 5 bases and 1 base, in that order; junction bases with no gene match: 8. This CDR3 reads CASSPGTGAASYEQYF. The CDR3 DNA follows: TGTGCCAGCAGTCCGGGGACAGGGGCCGCATCCTACGAGCAGTACTTC.

The chain joins TRBV5-6 to TRBJ1-1; D is unclear. V lost 4 bases, J lost 6 bases, and 16 bases lay in between. This CDR3 is 14 amino acids long. The V gene's germline CDR1 is SGHDT and CDR2 YYEEEE. The CDR3 loop reads CASSPDFESAEAFF. Written as DNA, the CDR3 is TGTGCCAGCAGCCCGGATTTTGAGAGCGCTGAAGCTTTCTTT.

The chain joins TRBV5-1 to TRBJ2-5, with TRBD1 matching over 10 bases. J gave up 4 bases and V 0 bases, and 3 bases lay outside the gene matches. CDR1 is SGHRS and CDR2 is YFSETQ in the germline V gene. There are 15 residues in the CDR3. The CDR3 reads CASSLGGDRGETQYF. The CDR3 region has the DNA TGCGCCAGCAGCTTGGGTGGGGACAGGGGAGAGACCCAGTACTTC.

This chain's CDR3 is CASGRRTEAFF. CDR3 coding DNA: TGTGCCAGCGGGCGAAGGACTGAAGCTTTCTTT. This rearrangement joins TRBV27 to TRBJ1-1; D remains ambiguous. The CDR3 extends over 11 amino acids. V was trimmed by 8 bases and J by 5 bases, leaving 9 bases between them. Germline CDR1 and CDR2: MNHEY and SMNVEV (reference sequence).

V is TRBV7-2 and J is TRBJ2-5; D not resolved. The CDR3 runs to 14 residues. V lost 0 bases and J 1 base, leaving 6 bases between the germline ends. Per germline, CDR1 SGHTA and CDR2 FQGNSA. The CDR3 DNA follows: TGTGCCAGCAGCTTAGCTAGCCTCCAAGAGACCCAGTACTTC. Residues: CASSLASLQETQYF. The full variable domain, rest sourced from reference TRBV7-2 and TRBJ2-5, is GAGVSQSPSNKVTEKGKDVELRCDPISGHTALYWYRQSLGQGLEFLIYFQGNSAPDKSGLPSDRFSAERTGGSVSTLTIQRTQQEDSAVYLCASSLASLQETQYFGPGTRLLVL.

The V and J genes are TRBV7-6 and TRBJ2-3; unclear D gene. Trimming stripped 5 bases from V and 2 bases from J, with 8 bases between. Germline V gene lookup returns CDR1 SGHVS and CDR2 FNYEAQ. CDR3 length: 13 residues. Here the CDR3 reads CASSPRVTDTQYF. DNA for the CDR3: TGTGCCAGCAGCCCTAGGGTCACAGATACGCAGTATTTT.

This clone has a single count. The chain joins TRBV5-1 to TRBJ2-2; 7 bases match TRBD1. The germline V gene encodes CDR1 SGHRS and CDR2 YFSETQ. With V trimmed by 2 bases and J by 8 bases, 6 bases remained unmatched. This CDR3 has 14 residues. CDR3 amino acids: CASSFDREGGELFF. For the CDR3, the DNA is TGCGCCAGCAGCTTTGACAGGGAAGGAGGGGAGCTGTTTTTT.

The chain has TRBV19 and TRBJ1-5; 11 bases are shared with TRBD1. Germline V gene sequence: CDR1 LNHDA, CDR2 SQIVND (reference sequence). J was trimmed by 5 bases and V by 7 bases; bases with no gene match: 13. The CDR3 is made up of 17 amino acids. This CDR3 is CASTTPGTGGRYQPQHF. The CDR3 nucleotides read TGTGCCAGTACCACCCCAGGGACAGGGGGTAGATATCAGCCCCAGCATTTT.

This clone was recorded a few times. The chain links TRBV6-4 to TRBJ1-1; 8 bases fit TRBD1. V was pared by 4 bases and J by 6 bases, with 4 bases of the junction left unmatched. Germline V gene lookup returns CDR1 MRHNA and CDR2 SNTAGT. CDR3 size: 13 residues. CDR3: CASSVDRGAEAFF. The CDR3 DNA follows: TGTGCCAGCAGTGTAGACAGGGGCGCTGAAGCTTTCTTT.

The chain employs TRBV15 and TRBJ2-4; TRBD2 is a possible D gene (5 bases). The V gene's germline CDR1 is LNHNV and CDR2 YYDKDF (reference sequence). This CDR3 region has 15 residues. V lost 4 bases and J 5 bases, leaving 15 bases between the germline ends. Here the CDR3 reads CATSNLGVRENIQYF. The DNA for the CDR3 is TGTGCCACCAGCAACCTCGGGGTTCGGGAAAACATTCAGTACTTC.

This chain connects TRBV6-1 to TRBJ1-4; no clear D gene. Germline V gene sequence: CDR1 MNHNS, CDR2 SASEGT. The V end lost 6 bases, the J end lost 1 base, and 9 bases lay between the germline ends. CDR3 length: 14 amino acids. The CDR3 DNA reads TGTGCCAGCAGACCGGGTGGAACTAATGAAAAACTGTTTTTT. Translated, it gives CASRPGGTNEKLFF.

The chain has TRBV4-3 and TRBJ2-7; D is uncertain. V lost 0 bases to trimming and J lost 2 bases, with 8 bases between them. Germline V gene sequence: CDR1 LGHNA, CDR2 YSLEER. The CDR3 has 14 amino acids. DNA of the CDR3: TGCGCCAGCAGCCAAGATCCAGGTCCCTACGAGCAGTACTTC. The encoded protein is CASSQDPGPYEQYF.

The sample holds one count of this clone. This chain links TRBV5-4 with TRBJ2-1, with TRBD2 matching 11 bases. The CDR3 is made up of 18 amino acids. From germline, CDR1 is SGHNT and CDR2 YYREEE (reference sequence). J was trimmed by 3 bases and V by 0 bases; bases with no gene match: 8. The chain's CDR3 is CASSLAPQLAGVYNEQFF. Written as DNA, the CDR3 is TGTGCCAGCAGCTTGGCCCCCCAACTAGCGGGGGTCTACAATGAGCAGTTCTTC.

The chain links TRBV5-4 to TRBJ2-1; 8 nucleotides agree with TRBD2. CDR1 is SGHNT and CDR2 is YYREEE in the germline V gene (reference sequence). The CDR3 extends over 15 amino acids. Losses at the gene ends were 3 bases for V and 5 bases for J; bases not matched to a gene: 7. The CDR3 is CASSYSGGPDNEQFF. The CDR3, as DNA: TGTGCCAGCAGCTATTCGGGGGGGCCCGACAATGAGCAGTTCTTC.

The chain employs TRBV7-2 and TRBJ1-1; 8 nucleotides agree with TRBD1. The V gene's germline CDR1 is SGHTA and CDR2 FQGNSA. This CDR3 has 14 amino acids. The J segment lost 11 bases and the V segment lost 5 bases, leaving 13 bases of the junction unmatched. Written as DNA, the CDR3 is TGTGCCAGCAGCCTGGGGGGACAGGCGGCTTCCGCTTTCTTT. Translating gives CASSLGGQAASAFF.

The chain is built from TRBV7-2 and TRBJ1-6; the D is unclear. This CDR3 region has 14 residues. Germline values: CDR1 SGHTA, CDR2 FQGNSA. V lost 1 base, J lost 8 bases, and 9 bases lay in between. CDR3 sequence: CASSLVIQDSPLHF. The CDR3 coding sequence is TGTGCCAGCAGCTTAGTAATTCAGGATTCACCCCTCCACTTT.

The V gene is TRBV9, the J gene TRBJ2-7; 10 bases map to TRBD2. The CDR3 consists of 15 residues. Unmatched junction bases numbered 11, after V lost 5 bases and J lost 6 bases. Germline V lookup: CDR1 SGDLS, CDR2 YYNGEE. CDR3 protein: CASSPTLAGSSEQYF. Here the CDR3 DNA reads TGTGCCAGCAGTCCGACACTAGCGGGGTCGAGCGAGCAGTACTTC.

The chain combines TRBV19 with TRBJ1-6, with 7 bases fitting TRBD1. The CDR3 runs to 14 residues. V shed 10 bases and J 4 bases; nucleotides not matched to a gene: 7. Germline V gene lookup returns CDR1 LNHDA and CDR2 SQIVND (reference sequence). The CDR3 DNA sequence: TGTGCCACCGCGGGACAGATTTATAATTCACCCCTCCACTTT. Translated, it gives CATAGQIYNSPLHF.

The chain combines TRBV6-1 with TRBJ1-1; TRBD1 aligns across 10 bases. Per germline, CDR1 MNHNS and CDR2 SASEGT. This CDR3 contains 15 residues. Trimming at V came to 8 bases and at J to 5 bases, leaving 11 bases not matched to a gene. Written as DNA, the CDR3 is TGTGCCAGCCTTAGACAGGGGGCTTTAGGGACTGAAGCTTTCTTT. Its protein is CASLRQGALGTEAFF.

V and J are TRBV7-9 and TRBJ1-2; TRBD1 matches 7 bases. CDR3 length equals 13 residues. CDR1 is SEHNR, CDR2 FQNEAQ, per germline (reference sequence). The J segment lost 6 bases and the V segment lost 5 bases, leaving 6 bases of the junction unmatched. CDR3 in DNA: TGTGCCAGCAGCATCTCACAGGGGAATGGCTACACCTTC. Residues: CASSISQGNGYTF.

V is TRBV5-1 and J is TRBJ1-1; TRBD1 aligns across 7 bases. V dropped 0 bases and J dropped 11; count of bases not matched to a gene: 10. The CDR3 spans 14 residues. Germline V gene data show CDR1 as SGHRS and CDR2 as YFSETQ. CDR3 sequence reads: CASSLGTGGVRAFF. DNA of the CDR3: TGCGCCAGCAGCTTGGGGACAGGAGGAGTTCGGGCTTTCTTT.

The chain is built from TRBV6-1 and TRBJ1-3, with D perhaps TRBD1 (6 bases). Trimming removed 0 bases from V and 0 bases from J, with 9 bases in between. Germline CDR1 reads MNHNS; CDR2 reads SASEGT. There are 16 residues in the CDR3. The CDR3 loop is CASSEADRYSGNTIYF. For the CDR3, the DNA is TGTGCCAGCAGTGAAGCGGACAGATACTCTGGAAACACCATATATTTT.

The chain recombines TRBV27 with TRBJ2-7, with 10 bases identical to TRBD1. Germline-derived CDR1 and CDR2 are MNHEY and SMNVEV (reference sequence). The length of the CDR3 is 13 residues. Trimming cost V 9 bases and J 6 bases; bases outside gene matches: 8. The CDR3 nucleotides are TGTGCCAGTAGGGACAGGGGCCGCGGCGAGCAGTACTTC. This codes for CASRDRGRGEQYF.

This chain links TRBV7-2 with TRBJ2-4, with 9 bases aligning to TRBD1. V lost 5 bases and J lost 7; bases outside the gene matches: 15. Germline lookup yields CDR1 SGHTA and CDR2 FQGNSA. The CDR3 contains 17 residues. CDR3 protein: CASSPGVGDRAGNIQYF. The CDR3 nucleotides are TGTGCCAGCAGCCCGGGGGTAGGGGACAGGGCTGGCAACATTCAGTACTTC.

The gene calls are TRBV6-1 and TRBJ2-7; 8 bases align to TRBD2. CDR1 and CDR2 from the germline V gene are MNHNS and SASEGT. The V and J ends lost 6 bases and 5 bases, in that order; junction bases with no gene match: 12. This CDR3 spans 15 amino acids. The CDR3 sequence is CASRAQRGLADEQYF. As DNA, the CDR3 is TGTGCCAGCAGAGCCCAGCGGGGGCTGGCCGACGAGCAGTACTTC.

This clone was detected a few times. The gene calls are TRBV5-4 and TRBJ1-1; D is undetermined. The germline V and J ends were trimmed by 4 bases and 0 bases, with 10 bases remaining between them. The CDR3 length is 14 residues. Germline assignment: CDR1 SGHNT and CDR2 YYREEE (reference sequence). The DNA of the CDR3 is TGTGCCAGCAGCCTGGAGGGAGTGAACACTGAAGCTTTCTTT. Protein product: CASSLEGVNTEAFF.